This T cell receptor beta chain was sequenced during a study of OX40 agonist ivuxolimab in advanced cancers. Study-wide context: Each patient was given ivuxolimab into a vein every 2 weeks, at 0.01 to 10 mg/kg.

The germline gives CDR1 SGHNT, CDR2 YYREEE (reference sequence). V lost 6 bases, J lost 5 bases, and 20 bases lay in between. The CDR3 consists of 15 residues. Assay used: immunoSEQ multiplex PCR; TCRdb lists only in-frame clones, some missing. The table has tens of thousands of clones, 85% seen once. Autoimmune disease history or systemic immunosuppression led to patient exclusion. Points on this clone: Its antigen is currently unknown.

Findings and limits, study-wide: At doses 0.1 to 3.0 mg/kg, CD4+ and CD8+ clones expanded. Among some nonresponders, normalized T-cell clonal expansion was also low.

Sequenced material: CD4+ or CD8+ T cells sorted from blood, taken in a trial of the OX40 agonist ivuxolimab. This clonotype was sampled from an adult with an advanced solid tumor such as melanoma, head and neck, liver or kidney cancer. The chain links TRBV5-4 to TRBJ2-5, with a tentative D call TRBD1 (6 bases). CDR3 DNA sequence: TGTGCCAGCACCTTCGGCGGTTGGGGGCGGGAGACCCAGTACTTC. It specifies CASTFGGWGRETQYF.